The sequence of this T cell receptor (beta chain) was determined in a study of regulatory T cells in long-lasting Graves disease. This clonotype was picked up many times. Its matching antigen is unknown. The CDR3 has 17 residues. V was pared by 1 base and J by 0 bases, with 5 bases of the junction left unmatched. Germline CDR1 is MDHEN and CDR2 is SYDVKM. Noted time point: newly diagnosed GD, antithyroid drugs for less than 3 months. The TCR library was made from RNA extracted from PBMCs. Graves' disease diagnosis relied on American Thyroid Association guidelines. Investigators prepared the TCR beta libraries by applying iRepertoire HTBI primers and Arm-PCR of CDR3 regions. TCRdb analysed the multiplex PCR reads with MiXCR anew, one entry per CDR3 protein. The repertoire consists of hundreds of thousands of distinct CDR3 sequences, with roughly a sixth occurring once and the leading ten covering about 27%.

General study points: Newly diagnosed patients had higher TCR diversity than persistent Graves' patients did.

This sample also belongs to another study, concerning T cells in Graves' hyperthyroidism and ophthalmopathy. Turning to that study: Among clonotypes expanded in thyroid above 0.001, most were also found in blood.

The receptor comes from a man between 40 and 49 years old with Graves disease. The V and J genes are TRBV28 and TRBJ2-1; TRBD1 agrees at 8 bases. Sequencing was performed on peripheral blood mononuclear cells (PBMCs), taken at new diagnosis, from a patient treated with antithyroid drugs. The CDR3 DNA follows: TGTGCCAGCAGTTTATTAGGGACAGGAAGCTCCTACAATGAGCAGTTCTTC. Protein: CASSLLGTGSSYNEQFF.